This T cell receptor (beta chain) was recorded in a study of neoadjuvant anti-PD-1 for oral cavity cancer. Study-level background: Patients without progression got a fourth dose around day 43.

Germline-derived CDR1 and CDR2 are MGHDK and SYGVNS. J gave up 1 base and V 6 bases, and 4 bases lay outside the gene matches. This CDR3 has 14 residues. Broader study findings: Pretreatment Treg/Th17 ratio correlated inversely with post-treatment tumor clonality. Post-treatment tumors with larger preexisting clones showed more shrinkage.

Two replicates per tumor sample, mostly from around 4.8 ug of genomic DNA. Profiling relied on immunoSEQ multiplex PCR, and the TCRdb table lists in-frame clones only, not all of them. The sample yields fewer than 7,500 clones, roughly 54% seen once. Turning to this clone: Its specificity is not known.

This sequence joins TRBV25-1 and TRBJ1-1; TRBD1 matches 8 bases. This TCR was sampled from a person between 40 and 79 years old with oral cavity squamous cell carcinoma. Here the sequenced sample was tumor tissue, taken before nivolumab (anti-PD-1) treatment. CDR3 bases: TGTGCCAGCAGAAAGCAGGGGGCGAACACTGAAGCTTTCTTT. Its protein is CASRKQGANTEAFF.